The rows below give T cell receptor beta chains drawn from one sample of a study of blood T cell repertoires in COVID-19. Here immunoSEQ multiplex PCR was the method, and the copy in TCRdb shows in-frame clones only, minus some. Of 250,000 to 350,000 clones in the sample, approximately 87% were seen once. The sequencing input was peripheral blood. Source of these receptors: a woman in her forties or fifties who had recovered from COVID-19. Each CDR3 is given with its conserved first and last residue. Each record gives: V gene, J gene, clone size, D gene, CDR3 DNA, CDR3 protein. The D gene is left open where the match is weak. Only part of the rows carry a size: once, few, many, or a class if the clone is expanded.

v_call: TRBV11-3; j_call: TRBJ2-3; clone_size: -; d_call: TRBD2; cdr3_nt: TGTGCCAGCAGCGCTAGAGCGGGGGGCAGGGGGGATACGCAGTATTTT; cdr3_aa: CASSARAGGRGDTQYF
v_call: TRBV15; j_call: TRBJ2-7; clone_size: -; d_call: -; cdr3_nt: TGTGCCACCAGCAGAGGCCTAGCCTACGAGCAGTACTTC; cdr3_aa: CATSRGLAYEQYF
v_call: TRBV19; j_call: TRBJ2-2; clone_size: -; d_call: -; cdr3_nt: TGTGCCAGTAGTATATTTGGGGACTGGGTCAACACCGGGGAGCTGTTTTTT; cdr3_aa: CASSIFGDWVNTGELFF
v_call: TRBV7-9; j_call: TRBJ1-5; clone_size: -; d_call: -; cdr3_nt: TGTGCCAGCAGCGTACAGGGAAACAATCAGCCCCAGCATTTT; cdr3_aa: CASSVQGNNQPQHF
v_call: TRBV7-9; j_call: TRBJ2-3; clone_size: -; d_call: TRBD1; cdr3_nt: TGTGCCAGCAGCCCCCGGACAGGTGAAAGTCTCAAGTCATCCGGCCAGTATTTT; cdr3_aa: CASSPRTGESLKSSGQYF
v_call: TRBV18; j_call: TRBJ2-7; clone_size: few; d_call: -; cdr3_nt: TGTGCCAGCTCACCACGTACGCAGTACTCTCGGGATACCTACGAGCAGTACTTC; cdr3_aa: CASSPRTQYSRDTYEQYF
v_call: TRBV5-1; j_call: TRBJ2-2; clone_size: -; d_call: TRBD1; cdr3_nt: TGCGCCAGCGGACAGGGCGGGACCGGGGAGCTGTTTTTT; cdr3_aa: CASGQGGTGELFF
v_call: TRBV3-1/TRBV3-2; j_call: TRBJ2-3; clone_size: -; d_call: -; cdr3_nt: TGTGCCAGCAGCCGACACAGCACAGATACGCAGTATTTT; cdr3_aa: CASSRHSTDTQYF
v_call: TRBV6-2/TRBV6-3; j_call: TRBJ2-7; clone_size: -; d_call: TRBD1; cdr3_nt: TGTGCCAGCAGCAGACAGGGGGTAGAGCAGTACTTC; cdr3_aa: CASSRQGVEQYF
v_call: TRBV19; j_call: TRBJ2-7; clone_size: -; d_call: TRBD1; cdr3_nt: TGTGCCAGTAGCCCAGAGACAGGGATTACCTACGAGCAGTACTTC; cdr3_aa: CASSPETGITYEQYF
v_call: TRBV11-2; j_call: TRBJ2-1; clone_size: -; d_call: -; cdr3_nt: TGTGCCAGCAGCCCTCAGGTAGCGGTGTTATACAATGAGCAGTTCTTC; cdr3_aa: CASSPQVAVLYNEQFF
v_call: TRBV30; j_call: TRBJ2-1; clone_size: -; d_call: TRBD1; cdr3_nt: TGTGCCTGGTCTACAGGGGCCTCCTACAATGAGCAGTTCTTC; cdr3_aa: CAWSTGASYNEQFF
v_call: TRBV11-2; j_call: TRBJ1-1; clone_size: -; d_call: -; cdr3_nt: TGTGCCAGCAGCTCTACGCCTGGTCACGCTGAAGCTTTCTTT; cdr3_aa: CASSSTPGHAEAFF
v_call: TRBV6-4; j_call: TRBJ2-3; clone_size: -; d_call: TRBD2; cdr3_nt: TGTGCCAGCAGTGGACTAGCGGGGGACACGCAGTATTTT; cdr3_aa: CASSGLAGDTQYF